This entry lists 8 T cell receptor beta chains sequenced from one sample in a study of T-cell reconstitution after alpha-beta-depleted transplantation in children. This sample's TCRbeta library carried unique molecular identifier barcodes. MiXCR was run by TCRdb on the PCR reads, yielding one entry per CDR3 protein. The table includes 530,000 or so distinct CDR3 sequences, 25% to 30% detected once. The source material was PBMCs, sampled before TCRalphabeta/CD19-depleted stem cell transplant. The receptors come from a boy under three years old with Wiskott-Aldrich syndrome, due to receive a stem cell transplant.

V gene TRBV12-3 or TRBV12-4 combines with J gene TRBJ2-7, with 7 positions matching TRBD2. V shed 0 bases and J 1 base; nucleotides not matched to a gene: 9. This CDR3 contains 17 residues. Written as DNA, the CDR3 is TGTGCCAGCAGTTTAGCAGATGGCGGGAGCCGATCCTACGAGCAGTACTTC. This gives the protein CASSLADGGSRSYEQYF.

The CDR3 is CSVATNEQFF. The CDR3, as DNA: TGCAGCGTGGCTACGAATGAGCAGTTCTTC. The chain uses TRBV29-1 and TRBJ2-1; D remains unclear. CDR1 is SQVTM, CDR2 ANQGSEA, per germline. CDR3 length: 10 amino acids. V was clipped by 6 bases and J by 7 bases, with 7 bases between them.

In this sample, this clonotype turned up once. The chain carries TRBV6-1 and TRBJ2-7; possibly TRBD2 for D (6 bases). The germline V and J ends were trimmed by 0 bases and 4 bases, with 13 bases remaining between them. The CDR3 is made up of 15 amino acids. CDR1 and CDR2 (germline): MNHNS, SASEGT. The CDR3 spells CASSEATGVGYEQYF. In DNA, the CDR3 is TGTGCCAGCAGTGAAGCAACGGGGGTCGGGTACGAGCAGTACTTC.

This clonotype was observed at least ten times. The rearrangement joins TRBV12-3 or TRBV12-4 to TRBJ1-1; D gene uncertain. The CDR3 consists of 12 residues. Trimming stripped 8 bases from V and 3 bases from J, with 10 bases between. CDR3 protein: CASSPGYTEAFF. CDR3 bases: TGTGCCAGCTCCCCAGGCTACACTGAAGCTTTCTTT.

The V call is TRBV29-1, the J call TRBJ1-1; the D is unclear. Germline lookup yields CDR1 SQVTM and CDR2 ANQGSEA. This CDR3 comprises 10 residues. Deletions cut 6 bases from V and 4 bases from J, with 6 bases between. The DNA for the CDR3 is TGCAGCGTCGGAAGCACTGAAGCTTTCTTT. Its translation is CSVGSTEAFF.

This clonotype was counted a few times. The V call is TRBV5-1, the J call TRBJ2-5, with no clear D. The CDR3 is 13 residues long. Per the germline V gene, CDR1 is SGHRS and CDR2 is YFSETQ. V was shortened by 1 base and J by 5 bases, with 9 bases between the two germline ends. The CDR3 here is CASSLWGDETQYF. As DNA, the CDR3 is TGCGCCAGCAGCTTGTGGGGTGATGAGACCCAGTACTTC. The whole variable domain, remainder taken from reference TRBV5-1 and TRBJ2-5, is KAGVTQTPRYLIKTRGQQVTLSCSPISGHRSVSWYQQTPGQGLQFLFEYFSETQRNKGNFPGRFSGRQFSNSRSEMNVSTLELGDSALYLCASSLWGDETQYFGPGTRLLVL.

This chain connects TRBV5-1 to TRBJ2-7; 9 bases agree with TRBD1. The CDR3 runs 15 residues. CDR1 and CDR2 (germline): SGHRS, YFSETQ. The trim removed 6 bases at V and 0 bases at J, leaving 7 bases unmatched. CDR3 sequence (DNA): TGCGCCAGCAAGGCTGGGACAGGGATCTCCTACGAGCAGTACTTC. It specifies CASKAGTGISYEQYF. The variable domain in full, with the rest retrieved from reference TRBV5-1 and TRBJ2-7, is KAGVTQTPRYLIKTRGQQVTLSCSPISGHRSVSWYQQTPGQGLQFLFEYFSETQRNKGNFPGRFSGRQFSNSRSEMNVSTLELGDSALYLCASKAGTGISYEQYFGPGTRLTVT.

This clonotype appeared a few times. CDR3 residues: CASSDGGVTDTQYF. The CDR3 DNA follows: TGTGCCAGCAGTGACGGGGGAGTCACAGATACGCAGTATTTT. The V call is TRBV12-3 or TRBV12-4, the J call TRBJ2-3; TRBD2 is a possible D gene (6 bases). The CDR3 is 14 residues long. V was pared by 5 bases and J by 2 bases, with 11 bases between.